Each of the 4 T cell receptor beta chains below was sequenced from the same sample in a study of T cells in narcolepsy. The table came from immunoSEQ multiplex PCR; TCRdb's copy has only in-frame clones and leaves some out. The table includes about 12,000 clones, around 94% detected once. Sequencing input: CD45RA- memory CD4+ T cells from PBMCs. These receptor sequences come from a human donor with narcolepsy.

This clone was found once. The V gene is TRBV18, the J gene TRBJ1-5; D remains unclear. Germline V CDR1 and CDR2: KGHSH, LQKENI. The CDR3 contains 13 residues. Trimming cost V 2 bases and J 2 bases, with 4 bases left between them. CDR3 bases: TGTGCCAGCTCACCAGCGGGCAATCAGCCCCAGCATTTT. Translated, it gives CASSPAGNQPQHF.

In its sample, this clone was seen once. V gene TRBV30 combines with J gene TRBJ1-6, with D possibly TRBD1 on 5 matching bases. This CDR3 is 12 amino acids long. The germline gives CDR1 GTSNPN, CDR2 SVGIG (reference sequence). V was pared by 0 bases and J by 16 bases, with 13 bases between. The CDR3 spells CAWSVDSTWLHF. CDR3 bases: TGTGCCTGGAGTGTTGACAGTACTTGGCTCCACTTT.

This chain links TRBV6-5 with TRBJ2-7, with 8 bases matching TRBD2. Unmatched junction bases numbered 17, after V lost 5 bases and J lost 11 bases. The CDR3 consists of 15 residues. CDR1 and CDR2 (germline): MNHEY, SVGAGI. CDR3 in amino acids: CASSAGGLERFKEYF. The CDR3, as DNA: TGTGCCAGCAGTGCGGGGGGACTAGAGAGATTTAAAGAGTACTTC.

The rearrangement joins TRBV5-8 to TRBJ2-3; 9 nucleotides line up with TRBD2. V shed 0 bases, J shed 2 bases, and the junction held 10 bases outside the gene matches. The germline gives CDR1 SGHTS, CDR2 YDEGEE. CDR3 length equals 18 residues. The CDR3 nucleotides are TGTGCCAGCAGCTTGGCCACGGCTAGCGGGGCGATCACAGATACGCAGTATTTT. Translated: CASSLATASGAITDTQYF.